The 21 T cell receptor beta chains below come from one sample, sequenced in a study of blood T cell repertoires in COVID-19. Repertoires were generated with immunoSEQ multiplex PCR, while TCRdb's copy carries only in-frame clones and drops some. Of about 220,000 clones listed, about four fifths are singletons. The sequencing sample was made of PBMCs or T cells enriched from blood (not recorded which). These receptors were taken from a woman in her thirties or forties who had been exposed to COVID-19.

This sequence joins TRBV30 and TRBJ1-6; 11 bases align to TRBD1. Trimming at V came to 3 bases and at J to 8 bases, leaving 3 bases not matched to a gene. The CDR3 sequence is 14 residues long. The germline V gene has CDR1 GTSNPN and CDR2 SVGIG (reference sequence). CDR3 in amino acids: CAWRGTGGHSPLHF. CDR3 nucleotides: TGTGCCTGGAGAGGGACAGGGGGACATTCACCCCTCCACTTT.

This chain links TRBV7-9 with TRBJ1-1; no clear D. V was shortened by 7 bases and J by 0 bases, with 12 bases between the two germline ends. Germline V gene lookup returns CDR1 SEHNR and CDR2 FQNEAQ (reference sequence). CDR3 length equals 14 residues. The CDR3 loop reads CASNLQRMNTEAFF. The CDR3 DNA reads TGTGCCAGCAACCTACAGAGAATGAACACTGAAGCTTTCTTT.

CDR3 sequence reads: CASSQVSGTGEKLFF. The CDR3 DNA reads TGTGCCAGCAGCCAGGTTTCCGGGACAGGCGAAAAACTGTTTTTT. The chain recombines TRBV14 with TRBJ1-4, with 8 bases that match TRBD1. In germline, CDR1 is SGHDN, CDR2 FVKESK. CDR3 length equals 15 residues. Trimming cost V 3 bases and J 8 bases; bases outside gene matches: 8.

This clone was picked up one time. The chain is built from TRBV2 and TRBJ2-5; TRBD2 agrees at 7 bases. The length of the CDR3 is 12 residues. The germline gives CDR1 SNHLY, CDR2 FYNNEI. Trimming took 8 bases from V and 4 from J; bases not matched to a gene: 4. CDR3 nucleotides: TGTGCCAGCCGACTAGCTGGAGAGACCCAGTACTTC. Amino acid sequence: CASRLAGETQYF.

CDR3 in amino acids: CASSLGLRNIQYF. The CDR3 region has the DNA TGTGCCAGCAGCTTGGGACTCAGAAACATTCAGTACTTC. This chain uses TRBV12-3 or TRBV12-4 with TRBJ2-4; D might be TRBD2 (6 bases). Between the trimmed V and J ends, which lost 6 bases and 6 bases, there was a span of 12 bases. There are 13 residues in the CDR3.

The sample holds one count of this clone. The rearrangement links TRBV4-2 to TRBJ1-2; D is perhaps TRBD1 (5 bases). The CDR3 length is 12 residues. From germline, CDR1 is LGHNA and CDR2 YNFKEQ. V was shortened by 6 bases and J by 8 bases, with 13 bases between the two germline ends. The CDR3 sequence: CASSLLQGGYTF. The CDR3 DNA is TGTGCCAGCAGTCTCCTCCAGGGAGGCTACACCTTC.

Note on this clone: Other DNA sequences within the sample encode an identical CDR3. J is TRBJ1-5 and V is TRBV27, with D possibly matching TRBD1 (5 bases). In germline, CDR1 is MNHEY, CDR2 SMNVEV (reference sequence). The CDR3 consists of 13 residues. Trimming removed 4 bases from V and 3 bases from J, with 7 bases in between. CDR3 sequence (DNA): TGTGCCAGCAGTTGGGGCCCCAATCAGCCCCAGCATTTT. Translation: CASSWGPNQPQHF.

The chain combines TRBV21-1 with TRBJ2-7; the D segment call TRBD2 is taken from the table without a DNA check. TRBV21-1 is termed a pseudogene. The CDR3 covers 13 residues. CDR3 amino acids: CASPGPRAYEQYF. The CDR3 DNA is TGTGCCAGCCCCGGCCCCCGGGCCTACGAGCAGTACTTC.

CDR3 amino acids: CASSFSTGASFYGYTF. DNA for the CDR3: TGTGCCAGCAGTTTTTCGACAGGGGCCTCGTTTTATGGCTACACCTTC. The rearrangement joins TRBV27 to TRBJ1-2, with 8 bases that match TRBD1. V was clipped by 3 bases and J by 5 bases; unmatched bases: 11. The CDR3 runs 16 residues. CDR1 is MNHEY, CDR2 SMNVEV, per germline (reference sequence).

The V gene is TRBV7-2, the J gene TRBJ1-3, with D hard to call. The CDR3 runs to 15 residues. V dropped 5 bases and J dropped 2 bases, with 13 bases sitting between them. Germline V lookup: CDR1 SGHTA, CDR2 FQGNSA. The CDR3 nucleotides are TGTGCCAGCAGCCCAGGCGACGCAGCTGGAAACACCATATATTTT. The encoded protein is CASSPGDAAGNTIYF.

The rearrangement uses TRBV19 and TRBJ2-6; D remains ambiguous. Per the germline V gene, CDR1 is LNHDA and CDR2 is SQIVND (reference sequence). V dropped 7 bases and J dropped 1 base, with 8 bases sitting between them. The CDR3 is 14 amino acids. CDR3 nucleotide sequence: TGTGCCAGTACCGCGTGGTCTGGGGCCAACGTCCTGACTTTC. It is translated as CASTAWSGANVLTF.

This clone was seen a few times. This chain connects TRBV6-5 to TRBJ1-1; D ambiguous. V lost 4 bases, J lost 5 bases, and 17 bases lay in between. This CDR3 is built from 15 residues. Germline assignment: CDR1 MNHEY and CDR2 SVGAGI. The CDR3 loop reads CASSSKDWEGTEAFF. In DNA, the CDR3 is TGTGCCAGCAGTTCCAAGGACTGGGAGGGAACTGAAGCTTTCTTT.

The V gene is TRBV19, the J gene TRBJ1-1, with D possibly TRBD1 on 5 matching bases. The germline V gene encodes CDR1 LNHDA and CDR2 SQIVND (reference sequence). Trimming left V 3 bases short and J 0 bases short, with 8 bases between. The CDR3 consists of 14 residues. The CDR3 protein is CASSIAGMNTEAFF. CDR3 nucleotides: TGTGCCAGTAGTATCGCAGGGATGAACACTGAAGCTTTCTTT.

This chain links TRBV5-5 with TRBJ1-1; D might be TRBD1 (5 bases). Germline-derived CDR1 and CDR2 are SGHKS and YYEKEE (reference sequence). The CDR3 runs 12 residues. The germline V and J ends were trimmed by 0 bases and 11 bases, with 11 bases remaining between them. DNA of the CDR3: TGTGCCAGCAGCTTGGAGGAGGGGAGGGCTTTCTTT. Encoded protein: CASSLEEGRAFF.

This clone came up once. The chain joins TRBV6-2 or TRBV6-3 to TRBJ2-1; D may be TRBD2 (5 bases). The CDR3 is 14 residues long. The germline CDR1 and CDR2 sequences are MNHEY and SVGEGT. Trimming left V 4 bases short and J 7 bases short, with 14 bases between. Here the CDR3 reads CASSFLRTGNEQFF. DNA of the CDR3: TGTGCCAGCAGTTTCCTACGTACGGGGAATGAGCAGTTCTTC.

This clone came up a few times. J is TRBJ1-2 and V is TRBV7-9; TRBD1 aligns across 9 bases. The germline V gene has CDR1 SEHNR and CDR2 FQNEAQ (reference sequence). V lost 5 bases, J lost 7 bases, and 5 bases stayed unmatched. This CDR3 has 13 residues. CDR3 loop: CASSRGQGSGYTF. CDR3 in DNA: TGTGCCAGCAGCCGGGGACAGGGATCTGGCTACACCTTC.

The chain carries TRBV7-2 and TRBJ2-6; D ambiguous. The ends were cut back, 1 base at V and 2 bases at J, with 9 bases in the middle. Per germline, CDR1 SGHTA and CDR2 FQGNSA. This CDR3 comprises 16 residues. CDR3 sequence: CASSLVSGTGANVLTF. CDR3 DNA sequence: TGTGCCAGCAGCTTAGTTTCAGGCACTGGGGCCAACGTCCTGACTTTC.

This clone appeared a few times. The chain links TRBV11-3 to TRBJ2-2; a weak D match, TRBD2 (5 bases). Germline V gives CDR1 SGHNT, CDR2 YENEEA. This CDR3 has 14 amino acids. With 1 base removed from V and 7 bases from J, the gap between germline ends came to 10 bases. The CDR3 protein is CASSLGETSGELFF. The CDR3 region has the DNA TGTGCCAGCAGCTTAGGAGAAACTAGCGGGGAGCTGTTTTTT.

CDR3 nucleotide sequence: TGTGCCAGCAGCTTTGATCGGGGGGTGGGACCACCCCTCCACTTT. Its protein is CASSFDRGVGPPLHF. J is TRBJ1-6 and V is TRBV11-2, with D maybe TRBD1 (5 bases). Germline lookup yields CDR1 SGHAT and CDR2 FQNNGV. The CDR3 is 15 amino acids. V lost 3 bases, J lost 11 bases, and 17 bases lay in between.

The V call is TRBV29-1, the J call TRBJ2-5; TRBD1 matches at 8 bases. The length of the CDR3 is 13 residues. Germline V gene lookup returns CDR1 SQVTM and CDR2 ANQGSEA. V shed 7 bases, J shed 2 bases, and the junction held 6 bases outside the gene matches. The CDR3 nucleotides read TGCAGCGGCCGACAGGGGTGGCAAGAGACCCAGTACTTC. Translating it yields CSGRQGWQETQYF. Full variable domain (outside the CDR3, taken from reference TRBV29-1 and TRBJ2-5): SAVISQKPSRDICQRGTSLTIQCQVDSQVTMMFWYRQQPGQSLTLIATANQGSEATYESGFVIDKFPISRPNLTFSTLTVSNMSPEDSSIYLCSGRQGWQETQYFGPGTRLLVL.

Worth noting for this clone: Other DNA sequences within the sample encode an identical CDR3. The genes are TRBV7-3 and TRBJ1-6; TRBD1 matches at 7 bases. CDR1 is SGHTA, CDR2 FQGTGA, per germline. The CDR3 has 15 amino acids. V was clipped by 3 bases and J by 4 bases; unmatched bases: 3. The CDR3, as DNA: TGTGCCAGCAGCTTGAAGGGACAGTATAATTCACCCCTCCACTTT. It yields the protein CASSLKGQYNSPLHF.